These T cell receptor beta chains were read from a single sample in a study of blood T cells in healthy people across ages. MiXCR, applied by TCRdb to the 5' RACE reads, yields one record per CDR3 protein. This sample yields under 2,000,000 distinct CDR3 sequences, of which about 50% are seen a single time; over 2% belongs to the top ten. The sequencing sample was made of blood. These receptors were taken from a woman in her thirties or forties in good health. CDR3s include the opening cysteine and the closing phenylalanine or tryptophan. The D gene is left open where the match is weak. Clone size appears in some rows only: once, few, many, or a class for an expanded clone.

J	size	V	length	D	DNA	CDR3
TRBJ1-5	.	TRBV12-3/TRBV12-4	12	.	TGTGCCAGCAGAACAACAGGGCAGCCCCAGCATTTT	CASRTTGQPQHF
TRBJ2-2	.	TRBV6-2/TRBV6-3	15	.	TGTGCCAGCAGTTACTCCGGGGGATACACCGGGGAGCTGTTTTTT	CASSYSGGYTGELFF
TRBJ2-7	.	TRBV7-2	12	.	TGTGCCAGCAGCCCAAAATACAATGAGCAGTACTTC	CASSPKYNEQYF
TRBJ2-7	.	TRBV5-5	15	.	TGTGCCAGCAGCTTGGCGGGAGCCATCTCCTACGAGCAGTACTTC	CASSLAGAISYEQYF
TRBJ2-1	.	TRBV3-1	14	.	TGTGCCAGCGGCCCACCTAGGTACCAAGAGACCCAGTTCTTC	CASGPPRYQETQFF
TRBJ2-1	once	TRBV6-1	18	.	TGTGCCAGCAGTGAAGCGACCGCTGCCGGGGGCTCCTACAATGAGCAGTTCTTC	CASSEATAAGGSYNEQFF
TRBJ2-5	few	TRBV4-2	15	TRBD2	TGTGCCAGCAGCCAGGACGGGACTACCCAAGAGACCCAGTACTTC	CASSQDGTTQETQYF
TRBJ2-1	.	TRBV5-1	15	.	TGCGCCAGCAGCTTGCTGGGGGTTACTAACAATGAGCAGTTCTTC	CASSLLGVTNNEQFF
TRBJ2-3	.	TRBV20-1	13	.	TGCAGTGCTGCCGGCGGGGTTCCAGATACGCAGTATTTT	CSAAGGVPDTQYF
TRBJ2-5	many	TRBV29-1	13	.	TGCAGCGTTGAAGAGGCCAATACGGAGACCCAGTACTTC	CSVEEANTETQYF
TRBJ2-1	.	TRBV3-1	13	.	TGTGCCAGCAGCCAAGGGACAGACAATGAGCAGTTCTTC	CASSQGTDNEQFF
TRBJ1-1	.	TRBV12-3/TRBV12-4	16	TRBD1	TGTGCCAGCAGTTTCCCAAACAGGGGAAGCAGCACTGAAGCTTTCTTT	CASSFPNRGSSTEAFF
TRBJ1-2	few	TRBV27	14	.	TGTGCCAGCAGTTTGTCTGCGGAAAACTATGGCTACACCTTC	CASSLSAENYGYTF
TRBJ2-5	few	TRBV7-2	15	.	TGTGCCAGCAGCTTGACCCCCACAGGGCGAGAGACCCAGTACTTC	CASSLTPTGRETQYF
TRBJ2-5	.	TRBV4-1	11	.	TGCGCCAGCAGCTCGGGTCGGCTTGAGTACTTC	CASSSGRLEYF
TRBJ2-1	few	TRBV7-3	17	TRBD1	TGTGCCAGCAGCTTAAGGCGGCCGAGACAGGGGGGCAATGAGCAGTTCTTC	CASSLRRPRQGGNEQFF
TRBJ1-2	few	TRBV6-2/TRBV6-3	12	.	TGTGCCAGCAGTTACGATGGTCGCGGCTACACCTTC	CASSYDGRGYTF
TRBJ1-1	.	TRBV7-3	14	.	TGTGCCAGCAGCTTAAATGTGGCCGTAGGTGAAGCTTTCTTT	CASSLNVAVGEAFF
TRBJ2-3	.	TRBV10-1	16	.	TGCGCCAGCAGTGATACAGGGATCTGGTCGGGGGATACGCAGTATTTT	CASSDTGIWSGDTQYF
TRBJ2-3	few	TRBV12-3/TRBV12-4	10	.	TGTGCCAGCACAGCAGATACGCAGTATTTT	CASTADTQYF
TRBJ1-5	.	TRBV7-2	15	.	TGTGCCAGCAGCTTGACAGACCTTAGCAATCAGCCCCAGCATTTT	CASSLTDLSNQPQHF
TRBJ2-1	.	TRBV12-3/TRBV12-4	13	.	TGTGCCAGCACCTTTTCTTCTGGGAATGAGCAGTTCTTC	CASTFSSGNEQFF
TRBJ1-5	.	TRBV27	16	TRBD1	TGTGCCAGCGCAGGACAGGGGGGGGTAAGTGATCAGCCCCAGCATTTT	CASAGQGGVSDQPQHF
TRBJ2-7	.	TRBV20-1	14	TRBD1	TGCAGTGCGGCCGGGACAGGGGGCTTTTACGAGCAGTACTTC	CSAAGTGGFYEQYF
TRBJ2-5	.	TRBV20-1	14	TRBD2	TGCAGTGCTAGGTATAGCGGGGGGGCTGTTGAGCAGTACTTC	CSARYSGGAVEQYF
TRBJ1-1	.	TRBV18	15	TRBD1	TGTGCCAGCTCCCTAATAGCACAGGGGAGGGATGAAGCTTTCTTT	CASSLIAQGRDEAFF
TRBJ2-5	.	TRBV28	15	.	TGTGCCAGCAGCCCACTAAGTAACACCCAAGAGACCCAGTACTTC	CASSPLSNTQETQYF
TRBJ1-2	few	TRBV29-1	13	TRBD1	TGCAGCGTGGGGACAGGGGGAGACTATGGCTACACCTTC	CSVGTGGDYGYTF
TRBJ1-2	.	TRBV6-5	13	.	TGTGCCAGCAGCCCTGCCCGTAAAGGTGGCTACACCTTC	CASSPARKGGYTF
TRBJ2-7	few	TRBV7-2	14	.	TGTGCCAGCAGCTTAGATGCCAACTCCTACGAGCAGTACTTC	CASSLDANSYEQYF
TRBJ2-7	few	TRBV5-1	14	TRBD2	TGCGCCAGCAGCTGGACTAGTACGACTTACGAGCAGTACTTC	CASSWTSTTYEQYF
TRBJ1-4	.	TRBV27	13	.	TGTGCCAGCACAGGAGGGTCGAATGAAAAACTGTTTTTT	CASTGGSNEKLFF
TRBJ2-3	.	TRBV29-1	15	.	TGCAGCGTGGCCCTGGAGGGATTGAGGACAGATACGCAGTATTTT	CSVALEGLRTDTQYF
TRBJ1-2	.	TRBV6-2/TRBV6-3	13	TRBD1	TGTGCCATCGGACAGGCAGCGCGTAATGGCTACACCTTC	CAIGQAARNGYTF
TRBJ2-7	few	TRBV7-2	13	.	TGTGCCAGCAGCCGACAGTACTCCTACGAGCAGTACTTC	CASSRQYSYEQYF
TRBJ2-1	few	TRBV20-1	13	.	TGCAGTGCCAGGGGGGAGTGGGGCAATGAGCAGTTCTTC	CSARGEWGNEQFF
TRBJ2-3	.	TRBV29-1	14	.	TGCAGCGTTGAACGGACGGGGGCGTCAGATACGCAGTATTTT	CSVERTGASDTQYF
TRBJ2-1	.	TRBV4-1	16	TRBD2	TGCGCCAGCAGCCAAGTAAGCGGGGGTGGATACAATGAGCAGTTCTTC	CASSQVSGGGYNEQFF
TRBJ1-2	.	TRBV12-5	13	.	TGTGCTAGTGGTTTGAATTTGGGAGGTGGCTACACCTTC	CASGLNLGGGYTF
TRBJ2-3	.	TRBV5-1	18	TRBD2	TGCGCCGGCAGCTTAATGGTAGCGGGGGGCTACATCACAGATACGCAGTATTTT	CAGSLMVAGGYITDTQYF
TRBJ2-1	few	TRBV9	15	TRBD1	TGTGCCAGCAGCGTAGAAGGGGGCCACTACAATGAGCAGTTCTTC	CASSVEGGHYNEQFF
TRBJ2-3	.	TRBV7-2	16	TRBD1	TGTGCCAGCAGCTCTCGACAGGGGAATTGGGCAGATACGCAGTATTTT	CASSSRQGNWADTQYF
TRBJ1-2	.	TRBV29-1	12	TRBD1	TGCAGCGTTGAACGACAGGGATATGGCTACACCTTC	CSVERQGYGYTF
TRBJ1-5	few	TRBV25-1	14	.	TGTGCCAGCAGTGAAGGAGAGGGGAATCAGCCTCAGCATTTT	CASSEGEGNQPQHF
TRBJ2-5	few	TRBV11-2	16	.	TGTGCCAGCAGCTTAGGGAGTACCGTCGTTCGGGAGACCCAGTACTTC	CASSLGSTVVRETQYF
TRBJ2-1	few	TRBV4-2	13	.	TGTGCCAGCAGCCGGACCATGCAAGATGAGCAGTTCTTC	CASSRTMQDEQFF